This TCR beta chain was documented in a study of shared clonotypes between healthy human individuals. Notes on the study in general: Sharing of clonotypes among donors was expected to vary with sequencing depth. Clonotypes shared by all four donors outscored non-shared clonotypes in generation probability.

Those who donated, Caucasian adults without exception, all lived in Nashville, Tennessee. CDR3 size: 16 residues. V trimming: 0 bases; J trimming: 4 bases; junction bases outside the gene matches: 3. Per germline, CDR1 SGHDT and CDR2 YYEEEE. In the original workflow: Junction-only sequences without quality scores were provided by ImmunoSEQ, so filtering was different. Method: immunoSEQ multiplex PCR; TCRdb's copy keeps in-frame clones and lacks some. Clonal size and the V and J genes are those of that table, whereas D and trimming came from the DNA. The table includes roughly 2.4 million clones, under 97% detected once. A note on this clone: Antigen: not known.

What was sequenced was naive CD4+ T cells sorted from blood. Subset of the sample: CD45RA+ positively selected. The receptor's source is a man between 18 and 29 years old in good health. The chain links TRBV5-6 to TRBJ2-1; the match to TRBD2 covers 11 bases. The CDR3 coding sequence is TGTGCCAGCAGCTTGGGCGGGACTAGCGGATACAATGAGCAGTTCTTC. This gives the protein CASSLGGTSGYNEQFF.